The clone carrying this T cell receptor beta chain was picked up a small number of times. Its antigen is not identified. The V gene lost 1 base and the J gene lost 5 bases, with 13 bases spanning the gap. Germline lookup yields CDR1 LGHNA and CDR2 YNFKEQ. The CDR3 consists of 15 residues. The sample belongs to a study of CD8 T cells in ankylosing spondylitis. Quantitative barcoded 5'-RACE was used to prepare TCR beta libraries. MiXCR, applied by TCRdb to the 5' RACE reads, yields one record per CDR3 protein. The table includes approximately 440,000 distinct CDR3 sequences, 15% to 20% detected once. General study findings and limits: What seemed typical of ankylosing spondylitis blood was a TCR beta motif built from eight highly homologous variants. Disease-linked clones bore a CD8+ phenotype and were relatively rare in peripheral blood. In reactive arthritis synovial fluid and blood, some motif variants had been reported before.

This chain uses TRBV4-2 with TRBJ2-3; maybe TRBD2 (7 bases). The clonotype was recovered from a male donor with ankylosing spondylitis. The sample taken for sequencing was blood, either unsorted or a sorted T cell fraction (not recorded which). The CDR3 region has the DNA TGTGCCAGCAGCCAAGGGGGGGGGGCCTTAGATACGCAGTATTTT. Residues: CASSQGGGALDTQYF.